The clone carrying this TCR beta chain was found many times. TCRdb reprocessed the RACE reads via MiXCR and lists one record per CDR3 protein. This sample yields around 300,000 distinct CDR3 sequences, of which approximately 7.5% are seen a single time; 1.2% belongs to the top ten. The CDR3 contains 19 residues. Looked up from germline, CDR1 is DFQATT and CDR2 is SNEGSKA (reference sequence). Germline trimming cut 5 bases from V and 0 bases from J; bases unmatched to any gene: 16. The data were taken from a study of human T cells and chemical hapten exposure. Sample time point: pre-sensitization, week 0. Treatment in this sample: therapeutic diphenylcyclopropenone sensitization with weekly scalp DPC.

J is TRBJ1-6 and V is TRBV20-1; 7 bases match TRBD1. Material: whole blood, obtained in connection with sensitization to the hapten diphenylcyclopropenone (DPC). This TCR was sampled from a man between 18 and 35 years old with alopecia areata. Some clones in this sample may be carry-over from other donors' samples. The CDR3 DNA sequence: TGCAGTGCTCCCCATCACACCGGGACAGCATTCTCCTATAATTCACCCCTCCACTTT. Translation gives CSAPHHTGTAFSYNSPLHF.